The 32 T cell receptor beta chains reported below all come from one sample, sequenced in a study of T cell repertoires in cytomegalovirus infection (dated by TCRdb to the late 2010s). Sequencing took place on an Illumina HiSeq 1500. The raw public reads went through TCRdb reprocessing: fastp at Q25, MiXCR clone calling, in-frame beta chains kept. CDR3 protein sequences are deduplicated, and each keeps its most common genes and DNA. The sample table holds about 680,000 distinct CDR3 sequences, of which more than 20% were seen once. 7.5% to 9% of the sample comes from the top ten. Sequenced sample: CD8+ T cells from PBMCs. The receptors come from a human donor in good health (CMV status not recorded). Some clones in this sample may be carry-over from other donors' samples.

This clonotype was found a few times. The chain joins TRBV7-3 to TRBJ1-3, with 9 bases lining up with TRBD1. The ends lost 3 bases at V and 4 bases at J; junction bases unmatched: 22. Germline CDR1 and CDR2: SGHTA and FQGTGA. The CDR3 has 21 residues. The CDR3 is CASSFPDSRDRDYPRGNTIYF. The CDR3 DNA follows: TGTGCCAGCAGCTTCCCTGACTCCAGGGACAGGGATTATCCTCGGGGAAACACCATATATTTT. The whole variable domain, remainder taken from reference TRBV7-3 and TRBJ1-3, is GAGVSQTPSNKVTEKGKYVELRCDPISGHTALYWYRQSLGQGPEFLIYFQGTGAADDSGLPNDRFFAVRPEGSVSTLKIQRTERGDSAVYLCASSFPDSRDRDYPRGNTIYFGEGSWLTVV.

This chain links TRBV14 with TRBJ2-7, with 8 bases identical to TRBD1. Germline V CDR1 and CDR2: SGHDN, FVKESK. The CDR3 is 13 amino acids. Trimming removed 3 bases from V and 5 bases from J; junction bases left unmatched: 3. The CDR3 DNA reads as TGTGCCAGCAGCCAGCGGACAGGGAACGAGCAGTACTTC. It encodes CASSQRTGNEQYF.

This clonotype was recorded many times. The chain is built from TRBV28 and TRBJ2-7; 8 bases agree with TRBD1. The V and J ends lost 5 bases and 2 bases, in that order; junction bases with no gene match: 17. The CDR3 is made up of 18 amino acids. Germline assignment: CDR1 MDHEN and CDR2 SYDVKM. The CDR3 spells CASSDTGQELIYTYEQYV. CDR3 bases: TGTGCCAGCAGTGATACGGGACAGGAGTTAATATACACCTACGAGCAGTACGTC.

The V gene is TRBV15, the J gene TRBJ1-1; D is undetermined. Per the germline V gene, CDR1 is LNHNV and CDR2 is YYDKDF (reference sequence). Trimming removed 0 bases from V and 2 bases from J, with 7 bases in between. CDR3 size: 14 residues. CDR3 protein: CATSRDLGNTEAFF. As DNA, the CDR3 is TGTGCCACCAGCAGAGATCTGGGAAACACTGAAGCTTTCTTT. The variable domain in full, with the rest retrieved from reference TRBV15 and TRBJ1-1, is DAMVIQNPRYQVTQFGKPVTLSCSQTLNHNVMYWYQQKSSQAPKLLFHYYDKDFNNEADTPDNFQSRRPNTSFCFLDIRSPGLGDTAMYLCATSRDLGNTEAFFGQGTRLTVV.

The V gene is TRBV12-3 or TRBV12-4, the J gene TRBJ1-5, with D possibly TRBD1 on 5 matching bases. CDR3 length: 12 amino acids. Trimming cost V 7 bases and J 6 bases, with 10 bases left between them. CDR3 in amino acids: CASTTGGQPQHF. CDR3 nucleotides: TGTGCCAGCACCACCGGGGGTCAGCCCCAGCATTTT.

The chain carries TRBV20-1 and TRBJ2-7; D is perhaps TRBD1 (5 bases). The ends were cut back, 1 base at V and 4 bases at J, with 11 bases in the middle. The CDR3 covers 13 residues. From germline, CDR1 is DFQATT and CDR2 SNEGSKA (reference sequence). Here the CDR3 DNA reads TGCAGTGCTAGAGGGCTAGGGGTTTACGAGCAGTACTTC. This gives the protein CSARGLGVYEQYF.

This clonotype was observed many times. The chain uses TRBV10-3 and TRBJ2-1; D is unclear. V shed 2 bases and J shed 7 bases, with 21 bases lying between them. The CDR3 has 17 residues. The germline CDR1 and CDR2 sequences are ENHRY and SYGVKD. The DNA of the CDR3 is TGTGCCATCAGTGAGACTCGGGCCCAGTTCCCCGGGAATGAGCAGTTCTTC. It translates to CAISETRAQFPGNEQFF.

A remark on this clonotype: This sequence may be a read error, since a much larger clone differs from it by one base. J is TRBJ2-2 and V is TRBV7-6, with D hard to call. V was cut by 4 bases and J by 6 bases, with 15 bases left in between. CDR3 size: 15 residues. CDR1 and CDR2 from the germline V gene are SGHVS and FNYEAQ. CDR3 in amino acids: CASSSTKGWAGELFF. The CDR3 DNA follows: TGTGCCAGCAGCTCTACCAAAGGCTGGGCCGGGGAGCTGTTTTTT.

This clonotype was counted many times. V and J are TRBV28 and TRBJ2-7; TRBD1 agrees at 8 bases. Germline CDR1 reads MDHEN; CDR2 reads SYDVKM. CDR3 length: 14 residues. The junction had 2 bases not matched to a gene; V was cut back by 3 bases and J by 1 base. CDR3 in amino acids: CASSFTGGSYEQYV. For the CDR3, the DNA is TGTGCCAGCAGTTTTACAGGGGGATCCTACGAGCAGTACGTC.

This clonotype was recorded a few times. The rearrangement links TRBV7-9 to TRBJ2-3; TRBD2 aligns across 10 bases. V gave up 4 bases and J gave up 8 bases; unmatched junction bases: 15. The CDR3 extends over 17 amino acids. Germline assignment: CDR1 SEHNR and CDR2 FQNEAQ (reference sequence). Written as DNA, the CDR3 is TGTGCCAGCAGCTCGGGACTAGCGAACGGAGAGAGGGGTACGCAGTATTTT. Residues: CASSSGLANGERGTQYF.

V and J are TRBV12-3 or TRBV12-4 and TRBJ2-3, with D possibly matching TRBD2 (5 bases). V was clipped by 3 bases and J by 4 bases, with 11 bases between them. This CDR3 is 14 amino acids long. CDR3 sequence (DNA): TGTGCCAGCAGTTTTAGGCGGGCCCCAGATACGCAGTATTTT. It yields the protein CASSFRRAPDTQYF.

Worth noting for this clonotype: This clone may be a read error of a much larger clone one base away. The chain recombines TRBV7-8 with TRBJ2-1, with D perhaps being TRBD1 or TRBD2 (5 bases each). The germline V gene has CDR1 SGHVS and CDR2 FQNEAQ. V was pared by 7 bases and J by 7 bases, with 23 bases between. The CDR3 consists of 16 residues. Written as DNA, the CDR3 is TGTGCCAGCACCCTTAGTCTGAGAGGGGCGACAAATGAGCAGTTCTTC. As protein: CASTLSLRGATNEQFF.

This clonotype has at least ten counts. The chain links TRBV7-9 to TRBJ2-5; D might be TRBD2 (7 bases). The V gene lost 5 bases and the J gene lost 3 bases, with 13 bases spanning the gap. CDR3 length equals 14 residues. Germline assignment: CDR1 SEHNR and CDR2 FQNEAQ (reference sequence). CDR3 sequence reads: CASSQWGGEETQYF. CDR3 DNA: TGTGCCAGCAGCCAGTGGGGGGGCGAAGAGACCCAGTACTTC.

The V gene is TRBV13, the J gene TRBJ2-3; TRBD1 or TRBD2 may be the D gene (6 bases each). The CDR3 runs 13 residues. CDR1 and CDR2 (germline): PRHDT, FYEKMQ (reference sequence). V was shortened by 4 bases and J by 5 bases, with 10 bases between the two germline ends. The CDR3 here is CASSSGAEDTQYF. CDR3 in DNA: TGTGCCAGCAGCTCGGGGGCCGAAGATACGCAGTATTTT. The entire variable domain, with the rest obtained from reference TRBV13 and TRBJ2-3, is as follows: AAGVIQSPRHLIKEKRETATLKCYPIPRHDTVYWYQQGPGQDPQFLISFYEKMQSDKGSIPDRFSAQQFSDYHSELNMSSLELGDSALYFCASSSGAEDTQYFGPGTRLTVL.

This clonotype has more than one count but fewer than ten. This chain links TRBV7-8 with TRBJ2-2, with 11 bases lining up with TRBD2. In germline, CDR1 is SGHVS, CDR2 FQNEAQ. This CDR3 is built from 17 residues. The junction had 11 bases not matched to a gene; V was cut back by 6 bases and J by 5 bases. The CDR3 nucleotides read TGTGCCAGCAGTTTTAGCGGGGGGGCCATCGGGACCGGGGAGCTGTTTTTT. It codes for CASSFSGGAIGTGELFF.

This clonotype came up many times. The chain links TRBV6-2 or TRBV6-3 to TRBJ2-5; 10 bases fit TRBD2. The V and J ends lost 6 bases and 4 bases, in that order; junction bases with no gene match: 5. This CDR3 spans 14 amino acids. Germline V gene sequence: CDR1 MNHEY, CDR2 SVGEGT. In DNA, the CDR3 is TGTGCCAGCAGCTTCAGCGGGGGGGCAGAGACCCAGTACTTC. Encoded protein: CASSFSGGAETQYF.

This clonotype was counted at least ten times. J is TRBJ2-7 and V is TRBV7-2; 8 bases map to TRBD1. The CDR3 spans 14 residues. The germline V gene encodes CDR1 SGHTA and CDR2 FQGNSA. With V trimmed by 5 bases and J by 3 bases, 6 bases remained unmatched. CDR3 amino acids: CASSRATGVYEQYF. The CDR3 bases are TGTGCCAGCAGCCGAGCGACAGGGGTCTACGAGCAGTACTTC. Full variable domain (rest looked up from reference TRBV7-2 and TRBJ2-7): GAGVSQSPSNKVTEKGKDVELRCDPISGHTALYWYRQSLGQGLEFLIYFQGNSAPDKSGLPSDRFSAERTGGSVSTLTIQRTQQEDSAVYLCASSRATGVYEQYFGPGTRLTVT.

This clonotype was seen only a few times. CDR3 residues: CASSQGRGEQYF. The DNA of the CDR3 is TGTGCCAGCAGTCAGGGACGGGGCGAGCAGTACTTC. The rearrangement joins TRBV6-5 to TRBJ2-7; D tentatively reads TRBD1 or TRBD2 (5 bases each). The germline V gene has CDR1 MNHEY and CDR2 SVGAGI. The V end was cut by 5 bases, the J end by 6 bases, with 11 bases between. This CDR3 has 12 amino acids.

The gene calls are TRBV14 and TRBJ1-2, with TRBD1 matching 12 bases. V lost 2 bases to trimming and J lost 7 bases; unmatched junction nucleotides: 8. The CDR3 is 16 amino acids. CDR1 and CDR2 from the germline V gene are SGHDN and FVKESK. The CDR3 loop reads CASSQKPGTGGFGYTF. CDR3 nucleotides: TGTGCCAGCAGCCAAAAGCCCGGGACAGGGGGCTTTGGCTACACCTTC.

As concerns this clonotype: The junction departs from germline at one end; a sequencing error may be responsible. The chain joins TRBV12-3 or TRBV12-4 to TRBJ2-6, with TRBD1 matching over 7 bases. The CDR3 runs 14 residues. CDR3 sequence: CASSPGTAPWVPTF. DNA of the CDR3: TGTGCCAGCAGCCCCGGGACAGCCCCATGGGTCCCGACTTTC.

This clonotype was recorded at least ten times. This rearrangement joins TRBV7-2 to TRBJ2-5; 8 bases map to TRBD2. The CDR3 runs to 14 residues. The V and J ends lost 4 bases and 5 bases, in that order; junction bases with no gene match: 6. Germline lookup yields CDR1 SGHTA and CDR2 FQGNSA. CDR3 sequence: CASSSTGGLETQYF. DNA for the CDR3: TGTGCCAGCAGCTCCACGGGGGGGTTGGAGACCCAGTACTTC.

This rearrangement joins TRBV20-1 to TRBJ2-7; D might be TRBD2 (5 bases). This CDR3 has 14 amino acids. Trimming removed 0 bases from V and 2 bases from J, with 11 bases in between. Germline CDR1 is DFQATT and CDR2 is SNEGSKA (reference sequence). The CDR3 spells CSARENGLTYEQYV. Here the CDR3 DNA reads TGCAGTGCTAGAGAGAACGGACTGACCTACGAGCAGTACGTC.

With regard to this clonotype: With a much larger clone just one base away, this may be a read error. The rearrangement joins TRBV6-2 or TRBV6-3 to TRBJ2-3, with 8 bases that match TRBD2. V was clipped by 0 bases and J by 5 bases; unmatched bases: 7. CDR1 MNHEY and CDR2 SVGEGT come from the germline V gene. The CDR3 length is 16 residues. CDR3 protein: CASSYSSRGGEDTQYF. The CDR3 DNA sequence: TGTGCCAGCAGTTACTCGTCTCGGGGGGGGGAAGATACGCAGTATTTT.

This clonotype was recorded a few times. This chain joins TRBV27 and TRBJ1-1; 7 bases align to TRBD1. V was clipped by 5 bases and J by 4 bases; unmatched bases: 4. CDR3 length: 13 residues. From germline, CDR1 is MNHEY and CDR2 SMNVEV (reference sequence). The CDR3 reads CASSPYRGTEAFF. The DNA of the CDR3 is TGTGCCAGCAGTCCCTACAGGGGCACTGAAGCTTTCTTT.

In this sample, this clonotype turned up a few times. V and J are TRBV5-1 and TRBJ2-5, with a weak D call TRBD2 (5 bases). This CDR3 spans 16 amino acids. Trimming removed 5 bases at V and 5 bases at J, with 22 bases between. Per germline, CDR1 SGHRS and CDR2 YFSETQ. CDR3 coding DNA: TGCGCCAGCAGTTCCGAGGGAGCTGTAGTATCGGAGACCCAGTACTTC. Its translation is CASSSEGAVVSETQYF.

The J gene is TRBJ2-7, the V gene TRBV20-1; 11 nucleotides align to TRBD1. The CDR3 sequence is 16 residues long. CDR1 DFQATT and CDR2 SNEGSKA come from the germline V gene (reference sequence). Trimming took 3 bases from V and 0 from J; bases not matched to a gene: 7. CDR3 sequence reads: CSARPPGQGVSYEQYV. Written as DNA, the CDR3 is TGCAGTGCTAGGCCCCCGGGACAGGGGGTCTCCTACGAGCAGTACGTC.

V gene TRBV2 combines with J gene TRBJ2-1, with TRBD2 matching over 13 bases. V lost 4 bases, J lost 8 bases, and 8 bases stayed unmatched. This CDR3 spans 16 amino acids. The germline V gene encodes CDR1 SNHLY and CDR2 FYNNEI. This CDR3 is CASSGRLAGGVDEQFF. The CDR3 DNA sequence: TGTGCCAGCAGTGGAAGACTAGCGGGGGGTGTCGATGAGCAGTTCTTC.

In this sample, this clonotype turned up a few times. V usage is TRBV28 and J usage is TRBJ2-5; no clear D. Trimming pared 6 bases from V and 1 base from J, leaving 6 bases between. This CDR3 has 12 residues. Germline loops: CDR1 MDHEN, CDR2 SYDVKM. CDR3 DNA sequence: TGTGCCAGCAGACGGGCCCAAGAGACCCAGTACTTC. Translating it yields CASRRAQETQYF.

In its sample, this clonotype was seen a few times. The V gene is TRBV6-6, the J gene TRBJ2-1; no definite D call. Trimming removed 5 bases at V and 9 bases at J, with 8 bases between. CDR3 length equals 11 residues. From germline, CDR1 is MNHNY and CDR2 SVGAGI (reference sequence). CDR3 sequence reads: CASSEDREQFF. Here the CDR3 DNA reads TGTGCCAGCAGTGAGGACCGTGAGCAGTTCTTC.

This clonotype has only a few counts. This chain connects TRBV6-2 or TRBV6-3 to TRBJ2-3, with 8 bases aligning to TRBD1. After removal of 4 bases from V and 4 bases from J, the junction contained 7 bases not matched to a gene. The CDR3 contains 15 residues. Per the germline V gene, CDR1 is MNHEY and CDR2 is SVGEGT. This CDR3 reads CASSFRQGMPDTQYF. The DNA for the CDR3 is TGTGCCAGCAGTTTTAGACAGGGGATGCCAGATACGCAGTATTTT.

To note about this clonotype: A single base separates this from a much larger clone, so it may be a read error. This chain joins TRBV12-3 or TRBV12-4 and TRBJ2-2; D is ambiguous. The CDR3 length is 12 residues. The ends were cut back, 11 bases at V and 2 bases at J, with 9 bases in the middle. CDR3 residues: CACTDNTGELFF. For the CDR3, the DNA is TGTGCCTGCACGGACAACACCGGGGAGCTGTTTTTT.

The V gene is TRBV7-9, the J gene TRBJ2-3; TRBD2 agrees at 15 bases. The V gene end was trimmed by 2 bases and the J gene end by 10 bases; junction bases not matched to a gene: 13. Germline assignment: CDR1 SEHNR and CDR2 FQNEAQ (reference sequence). The CDR3 is 18 residues long. The chain's CDR3 is CASSLPRTSGGEIIAQYF. DNA for the CDR3: TGTGCCAGCAGCTTACCCCGGACTAGCGGGGGGGAAATCATTGCGCAGTATTTT.